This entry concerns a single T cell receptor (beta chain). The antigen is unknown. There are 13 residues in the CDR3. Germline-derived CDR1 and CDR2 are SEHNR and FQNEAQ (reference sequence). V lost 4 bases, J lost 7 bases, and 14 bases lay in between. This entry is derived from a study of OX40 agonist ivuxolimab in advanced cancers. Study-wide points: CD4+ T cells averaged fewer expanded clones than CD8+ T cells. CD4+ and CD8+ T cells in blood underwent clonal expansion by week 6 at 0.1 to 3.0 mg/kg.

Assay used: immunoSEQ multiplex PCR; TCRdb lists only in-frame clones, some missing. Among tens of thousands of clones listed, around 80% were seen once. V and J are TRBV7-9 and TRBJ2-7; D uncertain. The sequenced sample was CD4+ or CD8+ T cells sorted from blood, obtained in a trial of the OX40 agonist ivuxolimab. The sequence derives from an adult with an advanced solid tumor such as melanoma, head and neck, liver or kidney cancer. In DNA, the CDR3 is TGTGCCAGCAGCTCCCGACCAATGGGGGAGCAGTACTTC. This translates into CASSSRPMGEQYF.